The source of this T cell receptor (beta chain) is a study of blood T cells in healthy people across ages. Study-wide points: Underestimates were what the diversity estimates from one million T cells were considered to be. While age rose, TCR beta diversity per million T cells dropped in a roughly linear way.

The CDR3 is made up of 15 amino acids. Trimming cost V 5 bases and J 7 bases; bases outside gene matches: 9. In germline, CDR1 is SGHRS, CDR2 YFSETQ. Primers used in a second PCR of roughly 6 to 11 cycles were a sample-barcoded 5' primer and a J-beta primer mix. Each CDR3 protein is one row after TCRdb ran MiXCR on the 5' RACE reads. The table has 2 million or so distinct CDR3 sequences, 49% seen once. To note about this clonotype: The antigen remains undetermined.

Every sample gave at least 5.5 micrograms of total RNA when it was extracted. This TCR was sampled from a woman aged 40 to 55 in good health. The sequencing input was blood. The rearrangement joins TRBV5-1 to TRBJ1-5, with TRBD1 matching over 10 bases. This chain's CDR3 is CASRPGTGEEQPQHF. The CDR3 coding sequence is TGCGCCAGCAGGCCCGGGACAGGGGAGGAACAGCCCCAGCATTTT.